The 2 T cell receptor beta chains presented below share a single source sample, sequenced in a study of blood T cell repertoires in COVID-19. TCRdb keeps only in-frame clones here, not all; method: immunoSEQ multiplex PCR. Of about 85,000 clones listed, more than 80% were seen once; the top ten hold roughly 14%. Material for sequencing was peripheral blood. These receptors came from a human donor in a cohort sampled during active COVID-19.

The chain uses TRBV7-2 and TRBJ2-2; TRBD2 agrees at 11 bases. Germline CDR1 and CDR2: SGHTA and FQGNSA. The CDR3 loop spans 17 amino acids. Trimming cost V 4 bases and J 4 bases; bases outside gene matches: 8. DNA for the CDR3: TGTGCCAGCAGCTCAAGGGGGACTAGCGGCTCCACCGGGGAGCTGTTTTTT. Its protein is CASSSRGTSGSTGELFF.

The V call is TRBV10-1, the J call TRBJ2-7; TRBD1 matches 8 bases. V was pared by 3 bases and J by 5 bases, with 6 bases of the junction left unmatched. The CDR3 totals 14 residues. Per the germline V gene, CDR1 is WNHNN and CDR2 is SYGVQD (reference sequence). The CDR3 DNA is TGCGCCAGCAGTGAAATTGGACAGGGCGACGAGCAGTACTTC. Translating it yields CASSEIGQGDEQYF.